Presented here are 22 T cell receptor beta chains from one specimen sequenced in a study of cytomegalovirus exposure and HLA in healthy donors. With 60 Vbeta and 13 Jbeta primers, the PCR was carried out. Only in-frame clones appear in the TCRdb table, and some are missing; sequencing was by immunoSEQ multiplex PCR. This table holds some 160,000 clones, 65% to 85% found once. Sequenced: PBMCs. These receptors came from a woman in her late teens or twenties in good health and CMV-seronegative.

This chain links TRBV28 with TRBJ2-4; 10 bases are shared with TRBD1. Germline V gives CDR1 MDHEN, CDR2 SYDVKM. The CDR3 has 15 residues. J lost 2 bases, V lost 3 bases, and 1 base had no gene match. CDR3 nucleotide sequence: TGTGCCAGCAGTTTGACAGGGGGCACCAAAAACATTCAGTACTTC. Translating gives CASSLTGGTKNIQYF.

CDR3 DNA: TGCGCCAGCAGCTCAGGAGGGGATACGCAGTATTTT. Translation: CASSSGGDTQYF. The chain links TRBV5-1 to TRBJ2-3, with a weak D call TRBD2 (6 bases). The ends were cut back, 3 bases at V and 6 bases at J, with 8 bases in the middle. Germline V gives CDR1 SGHRS, CDR2 YFSETQ. CDR3 length equals 12 residues.

The chain recombines TRBV4-2 with TRBJ1-2, with TRBD1 matching 9 bases. Germline assignment: CDR1 LGHNA and CDR2 YNFKEQ. The CDR3 is 14 amino acids. V was pared by 0 bases and J by 9 bases, with 5 bases of the junction left unmatched. Here the CDR3 reads CASSQDTGGWRYTF. Here the CDR3 DNA reads TGTGCCAGCAGCCAAGATACAGGGGGCTGGCGCTACACCTTC.

This rearrangement joins TRBV27 to TRBJ1-1; D is ambiguous. The germline V gene has CDR1 MNHEY and CDR2 SMNVEV (reference sequence). The V end lost 5 bases, the J end lost 2 bases, and 9 bases lay between the germline ends. The CDR3 covers 13 residues. The CDR3 DNA reads as TGTGCCAGCAGTCAGAAAAGAAACACTGAAGCTTTCTTT. Its protein is CASSQKRNTEAFF.

The chain combines TRBV4-1 with TRBJ2-7; maybe TRBD1 (7 bases). V shed 0 bases and J shed 6 bases, with 15 bases lying between them. CDR3 length equals 15 residues. Germline-derived CDR1 and CDR2 are MGHRA and YSYEKL. The DNA of the CDR3 is TGCGCCAGCAGCCAAGATCCGTCAGGGGGGCGCGAGCAGTACTTC. This codes for CASSQDPSGGREQYF.

This chain joins TRBV9 and TRBJ1-1, with TRBD1 matching over 7 bases. V lost 4 bases and J lost 1; bases outside the gene matches: 4. The CDR3 consists of 14 residues. CDR1 SGDLS and CDR2 YYNGEE come from the germline V gene. CDR3 in amino acids: CASSRGQENTEAFF. The DNA of the CDR3 is TGTGCCAGCAGCCGCGGACAGGAGAACACTGAAGCTTTCTTT.

The chain is built from TRBV28 and TRBJ1-1, with a tentative D call TRBD1 (6 bases). The CDR3 length is 13 residues. Trimming removed 7 bases from V and 3 bases from J, with 12 bases in between. The germline V gene encodes CDR1 MDHEN and CDR2 SYDVKM. The CDR3 is CASTLGQYTEAFF. The DNA for the CDR3 is TGTGCCAGCACCCTCGGACAGTACACTGAAGCTTTCTTT.

This clone appeared a single time. This chain uses TRBV4-1 with TRBJ1-2; 9 bases map to TRBD1. CDR1 MGHRA and CDR2 YSYEKL come from the germline V gene. CDR3 length: 16 amino acids. V shed 0 bases and J 4 bases; nucleotides not matched to a gene: 6. Here the CDR3 reads CASSQDVRDRVYGYTF. The CDR3 DNA is TGCGCCAGCAGCCAAGATGTCCGGGACAGGGTCTATGGCTACACCTTC.

V is TRBV27 and J is TRBJ2-3; 8 nucleotides match TRBD2. This CDR3 has 13 residues. V lost 7 bases to trimming and J lost 1 base; unmatched junction nucleotides: 1. CDR1 MNHEY and CDR2 SMNVEV come from the germline V gene (reference sequence). The CDR3 DNA is TGTGCCAGCACCGGGGGGGGCACAGATACGCAGTATTTT. It encodes CASTGGGTDTQYF.

This clone appeared a few times. This chain uses TRBV28 with TRBJ2-3, with D possibly TRBD1 on 6 matching bases. V gave up 5 bases and J gave up 0 bases, with 21 bases separating them. The CDR3 consists of 18 residues. Per the germline V gene, CDR1 is MDHEN and CDR2 is SYDVKM. The CDR3 reads CASSLGSRGWGSTDTQYF. The CDR3 nucleotides are TGTGCCAGCAGTCTTGGGTCCAGGGGATGGGGGAGCACAGATACGCAGTATTTT.

The rearrangement uses TRBV7-9 and TRBJ1-4; 10 positions match TRBD1. Germline lookup yields CDR1 SEHNR and CDR2 FQNEAQ (reference sequence). The CDR3 extends over 16 amino acids. J was trimmed by 7 bases and V by 3 bases; bases with no gene match: 8. This CDR3 is CASSLSRQGASEKLFF. Written as DNA, the CDR3 is TGTGCCAGCAGCTTGAGTCGACAGGGGGCATCTGAAAAACTGTTTTTT. The full variable domain, with the rest looked up from reference TRBV7-9 and TRBJ1-4, is DTGVSQNPRHKITKRGQNVTFRCDPISEHNRLYWYRQTLGQGPEFLTYFQNEAQLEKSRLLSDRFSAERPKGSFSTLEIQRTEQGDSAMYLCASSLSRQGASEKLFFGSGTQLSVL.

The chain joins TRBV9 to TRBJ1-6; TRBD1 matches 11 bases. Trimming removed 0 bases from V and 9 bases from J; junction bases left unmatched: 2. Per the germline V gene, CDR1 is SGDLS and CDR2 is YYNGEE. The CDR3 runs to 15 residues. The CDR3 loop is CASSVGDRGVSPLHF. In DNA, the CDR3 is TGTGCCAGCAGCGTAGGGGACAGGGGGGTTTCACCCCTCCACTTT. The entire variable domain, with the rest obtained from reference TRBV9 and TRBJ1-6, is as follows: DSGVTQTPKHLITATGQRVTLRCSPRSGDLSVYWYQQSLDQGLQFLIQYYNGEERAKGNILERFSAQQFPDLHSELNLSSLELGDSALYFCASSVGDRGVSPLHFGNGTRLTVT.

The rearrangement joins TRBV28 to TRBJ1-2, with D unclear. Germline CDR1 reads MDHEN; CDR2 reads SYDVKM. The CDR3 covers 11 residues. V was cut by 10 bases and J by 3 bases, with 9 bases left in between. CDR3 bases: TGTGCCACCCGGCGGGACTATGGCTACACCTTC. Translated: CATRRDYGYTF.

V usage is TRBV5-5 and J usage is TRBJ2-3; TRBD2 agrees at 9 bases. Germline V gene sequence: CDR1 SGHKS, CDR2 YYEKEE (reference sequence). The CDR3 is made up of 16 amino acids. V shed 6 bases and J 7 bases; nucleotides not matched to a gene: 15. As DNA, the CDR3 is TGTGCCAGCACTCTTTCGCGTGGCGGGGGGGCGCATACGCAGTATTTT. Protein: CASTLSRGGGAHTQYF.

The chain is built from TRBV14 and TRBJ1-3; TRBD1 is a possible D gene (6 bases). The CDR3 sequence is 12 residues long. The ends were cut back, 7 bases at V and 7 bases at J, with 11 bases in the middle. Germline CDR1 is SGHDN and CDR2 is FVKESK. The DNA for the CDR3 is TGTGCCAGCAATCAGGGGATCAACACCATATATTTT. The encoded protein is CASNQGINTIYF.

The chain is built from TRBV7-2 and TRBJ2-2; D gene ambiguous. Germline CDR1 and CDR2: SGHTA and FQGNSA. There are 14 residues in the CDR3. V lost 3 bases to trimming and J lost 3 bases, with 8 bases between them. The CDR3 protein is CASSFGQYTGELFF. CDR3 nucleotide sequence: TGTGCCAGCAGCTTTGGTCAGTACACCGGGGAGCTGTTTTTT.

The chain recombines TRBV9 with TRBJ1-1; 9 bases match TRBD1. The CDR3 has 13 amino acids. V shed 3 bases and J 10 bases; nucleotides not matched to a gene: 7. Germline CDR1 is SGDLS and CDR2 is YYNGEE. The chain's CDR3 is CASSGTGAGVAFF. CDR3 DNA sequence: TGTGCCAGCAGCGGGACAGGGGCGGGAGTAGCTTTCTTT.

The gene calls are TRBV5-1 and TRBJ1-2; 12 positions match TRBD1. The CDR3 extends over 17 amino acids. CDR1 and CDR2 from the germline V gene are SGHRS and YFSETQ. The V and J ends lost 6 bases and 8 bases, in that order; junction bases with no gene match: 17. The chain's CDR3 is CASMSTNVGQGAGGYTF. CDR3 DNA sequence: TGCGCCAGCATGTCTACGAACGTGGGACAGGGGGCGGGCGGCTACACCTTC. Full variable domain (missing parts from reference TRBV5-1 and TRBJ1-2): KAGVTQTPRYLIKTRGQQVTLSCSPISGHRSVSWYQQTPGQGLQFLFEYFSETQRNKGNFPGRFSGRQFSNSRSEMNVSTLELGDSALYLCASMSTNVGQGAGGYTFGSGTRLTVV.

The rearrangement uses TRBV21-1 and TRBJ2-7; the table's D gene call, TRBD1, was not cross checked with the DNA. TRBV21-1 is shown as a pseudogene. The CDR3 covers 15 residues. CDR3 amino acids: CARNLKLDRKYEQYF. The DNA of the CDR3 is TGTGCCAGGAACCTCAAATTGGACAGAAAATACGAGCAGTACTTC.

The V gene is TRBV5-1, the J gene TRBJ2-2, with 8 positions matching TRBD1. The V segment lost 5 bases and the J segment 6 bases; nucleotides outside the gene matches: 9. The CDR3 is 15 amino acids. CDR1 is SGHRS and CDR2 is YFSETQ in the germline V gene. CDR3 in DNA: TGCGCCAGCAGTCCTGGACAGGGTAAAGCCGGGGAGCTGTTTTTT. Protein product: CASSPGQGKAGELFF.

In this sample, this clone turned up a few times. At the DNA level, this CDR3 is encoded by other sequences in the same sample as well. Here the CDR3 reads CASSLAGSYNEQFF. In nucleotides, the CDR3 is TGTGCCAGCAGCTTAGCAGGGTCCTACAATGAGCAGTTCTTC. The chain carries TRBV13 and TRBJ2-1; TRBD1 might be the D (5 bases). Trimming stripped 1 base from V and 1 base from J, with 5 bases between. The length of the CDR3 is 14 residues. Per germline, CDR1 PRHDT and CDR2 FYEKMQ (reference sequence). Full variable domain (missing parts from reference TRBV13 and TRBJ2-1): AAGVIQSPRHLIKEKRETATLKCYPIPRHDTVYWYQQGPGQDPQFLISFYEKMQSDKGSIPDRFSAQQFSDYHSELNMSSLELGDSALYFCASSLAGSYNEQFFGPGTRLTVL.

The chain joins TRBV2 to TRBJ2-1, with TRBD2 matching over 9 bases. J lost 2 bases, V lost 6 bases, and 11 bases had no gene match. Germline V gene data show CDR1 as SNHLY and CDR2 as FYNNEI. The CDR3 runs 17 residues. In DNA, the CDR3 is TGTGCCAGCAGGGATTTACTGCGGGGGGGCACCTACAATGAGCAGTTCTTC. Protein: CASRDLLRGGTYNEQFF.